What follows are 19 T cell receptor beta chains derived from one specimen sequenced in a study of shared clonotypes between healthy human individuals. TCRdb keeps only in-frame clones here, not all; method: immunoSEQ multiplex PCR. The sample contains some 2,400,000 clones, 90% to 97% of which appear only once. Sequencing was carried out using naive CD4+ T cells sorted from blood. This sample's subset: CD45RA+ positively selected. These receptors were collected from a man in his late teens or twenties in good health.

The chain links TRBV29-1 to TRBJ2-6, with TRBD2 matching over 10 bases. This CDR3 spans 19 amino acids. From germline, CDR1 is SQVTM and CDR2 ANQGSEA. The V segment lost 3 bases and the J segment 2 bases; nucleotides outside the gene matches: 13. CDR3 protein: CSVESGRAFGMAGANVLTF. The DNA of the CDR3 is TGCAGCGTTGAGAGCGGGAGGGCCTTTGGTATGGCTGGGGCCAACGTCCTGACTTTC.

V gene TRBV18 combines with J gene TRBJ2-1; D is uncertain. Germline V CDR1 and CDR2: KGHSH, LQKENI. The CDR3 covers 14 residues. V shed 2 bases and J shed 9 bases, with 14 bases lying between them. For the CDR3, the DNA is TGTGCCAGCTCACCAAATATACCTGGCGGTGAGCAGTTCTTC. Translating it yields CASSPNIPGGEQFF.

The rearrangement links TRBV10-2 to TRBJ1-6; D possibly corresponds to TRBD1 (5 bases). Per germline, CDR1 WSHSY and CDR2 SAAADI. V dropped 0 bases and J dropped 3 bases, with 9 bases sitting between them. The CDR3 loop spans 16 amino acids. The DNA of the CDR3 is TGCGCCAGCAGTGAGTCGGGTGGGGGCTATAATTCACCCCTCCACTTT. Encoded protein: CASSESGGGYNSPLHF.

The chain joins TRBV11-2 to TRBJ1-2; D gene uncertain. Germline V lookup: CDR1 SGHAT, CDR2 FQNNGV. CDR3 length: 15 amino acids. V was shortened by 1 base and J by 2 bases, with 11 bases between the two germline ends. The DNA of the CDR3 is TGTGCCAGCAGCTTAGGCGTCGGGCAGAACTATGGCTACACCTTC. Its translation: CASSLGVGQNYGYTF.

This clone came up once. This chain uses TRBV29-1 with TRBJ2-3, with a possible D match to TRBD2 (5 bases). The length of the CDR3 is 13 residues. Germline-derived CDR1 and CDR2 are SQVTM and ANQGSEA. V lost 5 bases and J lost 2, with 11 bases in between. The DNA for the CDR3 is TGCAGCGTTCTAGCCCCCCTCACAGATACGCAGTATTTT. It specifies CSVLAPLTDTQYF.

This chain joins TRBV6-1 and TRBJ2-7; D is possibly TRBD1 (6 bases). Looked up from germline, CDR1 is MNHNS and CDR2 is SASEGT. This CDR3 has 12 residues. The ends were cut back, 5 bases at V and 5 bases at J, with 10 bases in the middle. The CDR3 DNA reads TGTGCCAGCAGTAGGACAGCGAACGAGCAGTACTTC. Its translation: CASSRTANEQYF.

This chain uses TRBV25-1 with TRBJ1-5; no clear D. Trimming shortened V by 0 bases and J by 2 bases, and 11 bases separated the two germline ends. Germline V gene sequence: CDR1 MGHDK, CDR2 SYGVNS. The CDR3 is made up of 16 amino acids. CDR3 coding DNA: TGTGCCAGCAGTGAATATCTCCGGGGTGGCAATCAGCCCCAGCATTTT. Translated: CASSEYLRGGNQPQHF.

The chain employs TRBV2 and TRBJ2-7, with 7 bases fitting TRBD1. J lost 2 bases, V lost 5 bases, and 6 bases had no gene match. Germline V gene lookup returns CDR1 SNHLY and CDR2 FYNNEI. The CDR3 length is 14 residues. The CDR3 DNA reads TGTGCCAGCAGTTTCCGACAGGGTCCCTACGAGCAGTACTTC. This encodes CASSFRQGPYEQYF.

This sequence joins TRBV10-2 and TRBJ2-4; weak D call: TRBD1 (7 bases). Trimming shortened V by 2 bases and J by 2 bases, and 19 bases separated the two germline ends. The CDR3 loop spans 18 amino acids. Germline values: CDR1 WSHSY, CDR2 SAAADI. The CDR3 region is CASSEDRGQGGSKNIQYF. Here the CDR3 DNA reads TGCGCCAGCAGTGAGGATCGAGGGCAGGGGGGCTCCAAAAACATTCAGTACTTC.

This clone was detected only once. This rearrangement joins TRBV7-6 to TRBJ1-1; D is undetermined. Deletions cut 4 bases from V and 0 bases from J, with 12 bases between. Germline V CDR1 and CDR2: SGHVS, FNYEAQ. The CDR3 contains 15 residues. CDR3: CASSSRPTMNTEAFF. The CDR3 coding sequence is TGTGCCAGCAGCTCCCGGCCCACCATGAACACTGAAGCTTTCTTT.

The CDR3 sequence: CASSVLGTYKETQYF. Written as DNA, the CDR3 is TGTGCCAGCAGCGTATTAGGGACTTACAAAGAGACCCAGTACTTC. The V call is TRBV9, the J call TRBJ2-5; tentatively, D is TRBD2 (6 bases). The CDR3 contains 15 residues. From germline, CDR1 is SGDLS and CDR2 YYNGEE. V lost 1 base and J lost 3, with 13 bases in between.

The chain recombines TRBV28 with TRBJ2-7; 14 bases align to TRBD2. Germline V gene data show CDR1 as MDHEN and CDR2 as SYDVKM. The CDR3 runs to 16 residues. J was trimmed by 6 bases and V by 7 bases; bases with no gene match: 11. The CDR3 protein is CASTGLAGGISPEQYF. The CDR3 DNA sequence: TGTGCCAGCACTGGACTAGCGGGGGGCATCTCCCCCGAGCAGTACTTC.

V gene TRBV10-3 combines with J gene TRBJ1-6; D is unresolved. The CDR3 is made up of 12 amino acids. In germline, CDR1 is ENHRY, CDR2 SYGVKD. Trimming took off 10 bases at V and 6 bases at J, with 10 bases between the two ends. The CDR3 reads CASYNGNSPLHF. The DNA for the CDR3 is TGTGCCAGCTATAATGGTAATTCACCCCTCCACTTT.

J is TRBJ1-5 and V is TRBV5-5; TRBD1 might be the D (5 bases). The V gene's germline CDR1 is SGHKS and CDR2 YYEKEE (reference sequence). Trimming took 4 bases from V and 0 from J, leaving 8 bases between them. The CDR3 is 14 residues long. This chain's CDR3 is CASSRQYSNQPQHF. In DNA, the CDR3 is TGTGCCAGCAGCAGACAGTATAGCAATCAGCCCCAGCATTTT.

On this clone itself: The identical CDR3 is also encoded by other nucleotide sequences in the sample. The chain uses TRBV6-5 and TRBJ2-7, with 8 bases that match TRBD1. The ends lost 2 bases at V and 6 bases at J; junction bases unmatched: 3. From germline, CDR1 is MNHEY and CDR2 SVGAGI. The CDR3 consists of 13 residues. CDR3 residues: CASSYLTGGEQYF. The DNA for the CDR3 is TGTGCCAGCAGTTACCTTACAGGGGGCGAGCAGTACTTC.

The chain uses TRBV19 and TRBJ2-1; 9 nucleotides agree with TRBD2. With V trimmed by 5 bases and J by 4 bases, 12 bases remained unmatched. Germline V gives CDR1 LNHDA, CDR2 SQIVND (reference sequence). The CDR3 is 17 residues long. The CDR3 sequence: CASSAKQGLATYNEQFF. CDR3 sequence (DNA): TGTGCCAGTAGTGCGAAGCAGGGACTAGCAACGTACAATGAGCAGTTCTTC.

The V gene is TRBV7-8, the J gene TRBJ2-7; D not resolved. From germline, CDR1 is SGHVS and CDR2 FQNEAQ. The V gene lost 4 bases and the J gene lost 0 bases, with 19 bases spanning the gap. The CDR3 consists of 17 residues. CDR3 coding DNA: TGTGCCAGCAGCTCACTATTCGGCTCGGCGACCTCCTACGAGCAGTACTTC. Protein sequence: CASSSLFGSATSYEQYF. Complete variable domain (other parts from reference TRBV7-8 and TRBJ2-7): GAGVSQSPRYKVAKRGQDVALRCDPISGHVSLFWYQQALGQGPEFLTYFQNEAQLDKSGLPSDRFFAERPEGSVSTLKIQRTQQEDSAVYLCASSSLFGSATSYEQYFGPGTRLTVT.

The J gene is TRBJ1-1, the V gene TRBV20-1, with D possibly being TRBD1 (5 bases). The CDR3 spans 11 residues. Trimming took off 7 bases at V and 6 bases at J, with 12 bases between the two ends. Germline values: CDR1 DFQATT, CDR2 SNEGSKA (reference sequence). The CDR3 DNA follows: TGCAGTGGCAGGGTCCTGCCTGAAGCTTTCTTT. It translates to CSGRVLPEAFF.

The rearrangement joins TRBV5-1 to TRBJ2-3; 9 nucleotides match TRBD1. Germline CDR1 SGHRS, CDR2 YFSETQ. With 7 bases clipped from V and 8 bases from J, the junction kept 11 bases outside the gene matches. CDR3 length: 14 amino acids. Here the CDR3 reads CASAPEQGAVTQYF. The CDR3 region has the DNA TGCGCCAGCGCACCTGAACAGGGGGCGGTTACGCAGTATTTT. The full variable domain, rest sourced from reference TRBV5-1 and TRBJ2-3, is KAGVTQTPRYLIKTRGQQVTLSCSPISGHRSVSWYQQTPGQGLQFLFEYFSETQRNKGNFPGRFSGRQFSNSRSEMNVSTLELGDSALYLCASAPEQGAVTQYFGPGTRLTVL.